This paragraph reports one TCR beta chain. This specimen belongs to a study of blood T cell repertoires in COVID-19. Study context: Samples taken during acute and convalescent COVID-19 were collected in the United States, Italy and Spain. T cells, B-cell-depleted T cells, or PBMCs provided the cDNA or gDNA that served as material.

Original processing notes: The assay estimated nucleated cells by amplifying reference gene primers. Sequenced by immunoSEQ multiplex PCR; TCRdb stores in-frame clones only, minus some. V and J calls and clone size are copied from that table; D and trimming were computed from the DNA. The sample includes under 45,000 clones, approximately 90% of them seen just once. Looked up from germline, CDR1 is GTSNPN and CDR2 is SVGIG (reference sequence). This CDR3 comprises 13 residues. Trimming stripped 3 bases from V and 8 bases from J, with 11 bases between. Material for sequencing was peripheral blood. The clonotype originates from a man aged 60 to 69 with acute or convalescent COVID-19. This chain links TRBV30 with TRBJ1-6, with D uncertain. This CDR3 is CAWSNGLDSPLHF. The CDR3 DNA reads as TGTGCCTGGAGCAACGGACTGGATTCACCCCTCCACTTT.